This T cell receptor beta chain derives from a study of vaccination and CD4 T cells after COVID-19. Via MiXCR, TCRdb re-called the PCR reads, giving one row per CDR3 protein. Among some 16,000 distinct CDR3 sequences, less than 70% were seen once, and the ten largest hold 0.95% to 1.2%. The source material was CD4+ T cells from blood, sampled after SARS-CoV-2 vaccination. The clonotype was recovered from a human donor who had recovered from COVID-19.

CDR3 protein: CASSYSSGTQFF. CDR3 DNA sequence: TGTGCCAGCAGTTACTCTAGCGGAACGCAGTTCTTC. The chain carries TRBV6-5 and TRBJ2-1, with a possible D match to TRBD2 (6 bases). Germline CDR1 and CDR2: MNHEY and SVGAGI. V dropped 0 bases and J dropped 12 bases, with 9 bases sitting between them. The CDR3 sequence is 12 residues long.